This T cell receptor delta chain was obtained from a study of Vγ9Vδ2 T cells in congenital toxoplasmosis (dated by TCRdb to 2020 to 2022). Regarding the research as a whole: Congenital toxoplasmosis was diagnosed using IgG, IgM and IgA serology, Western blot and an in-house interferon-gamma release assay. Repertoire sequencing was done on samples from infants at 2 months after birth and at 1 year of age. In this study, researchers looked at the gamma and delta chain CDR3 repertoires of sorted blood gammadelta T cells, comparing infants congenitally infected with T. gondii against uninfected infants. At 2 months, TCR sequencing included about 5 infected and around ten uninfected infants, and at 1 year it included 3 infected and 4 uninfected infants.

Using SuperScript II, cDNA was generated through template-switch reverse transcription, with TRGC- and TRDC-specific primers combined in a single tube. The TRGC primer was designed for binding to both the TRGC1 and TRGC2 constant genes. The KAPA Real-Time Library Amplification Kit was used for TRG and TRD amplification, and AMPure XP bead purification was performed between steps. Index PCR with the Nextera XT Index Kit was used to attach the Illumina sequencing adapters. An Illumina MiSeq running the V2 300 kit was used to sequence the TRG and TRD amplicons, producing 150 bp paired-end reads. Processing in the source paper ran as follows. Before any further analysis, FastQC version 0.11.8 was used to check read quality. Reads were mapped to GenBank TRG or TRD reference genes, and MiXCR version 3.0.3 was used to assemble CDR3 sequences. Default MiXCR settings were used with one exception: TRDD gene segments were assembled from 3 consecutive nucleotides instead of 5. VDJtools version 1.2.1 calculated N additions, CDR3 length, J segment length and clonotype sharing between samples. CDR3 sequences that were out of frame or contained stop codons were left out of the analysis. The overlap of infant repertoires with previously published Vgamma9Vdelta2 repertoires from fetal, cord blood and adult blood was compared. TCRdb reran clone calling on the public reads with CATT; rows sharing one DNA sequence were then combined. The V and J calls come from TCRdb's annotation, not from the publication. The sample includes approximately 970 delta-chain clones, with 15% to 20% observed a single time. In total, the top ten clones hold roughly 10% of the sample.

The full study reports these points: Repertoire differences between infected and uninfected infants were less clearly seen at 1 year of age than at 2 months. Both infected and uninfected infants showed high prevalence of a public TRGV9 clonotype. Among 2-month-old infants, germline-encoded fetal-type TRDV2 CDR3 sequences seemed to show up more often in infected than in uninfected infants, which suggests an in utero expansion footprint. At 2 months, TRGV9 and TRDV2 CDR3s of infected infants appeared to carry fewer N additions than uninfected infants, especially TRDV2-TRDJ1 sequences. Two months was the earliest age with enough suitable sample material for TCR repertoire analysis, so newborn repertoires were not sequenced.

Looking up the germline V gene yields CDR1 GEAIGNYY and CDR2 EKD. Its CDR3 holds 19 amino acids, cysteine through phenylalanine. The entry retains the CDR3 DNA only, 57 bases that are in frame from base 1. V has 0 bases trimmed and J has 0 bases trimmed; junction bases matching no gene number 14. Taking its sample share into account, this clone is large (0.1 to 1%). The target of this receptor is not known. Base quality data are lacking; no much larger clone is found one base away. Mothers of both infected and uninfected infants received the same treatment, using spiramycin and/or pyrimethamine plus sulfadiazine plus folinic acid. All infants, infected and uninfected, were born by term delivery after more than 37 weeks of gestation. Roughly 1 mL of blood was turned into PBMCs through Lymphoprep gradient centrifugation, and the PBMCs were then cryopreserved in liquid nitrogen and sent to Belgium. After thawing, PBMCs were labeled with Zombie NIR viability dye and stained with CD3, TCR gammadelta, Vgamma9 and Vdelta2 antibodies. A FACSAria III was used to sort CD3+ TCRgammadelta+ T cells, reaching a mean purity of about 98%. For each sample, the RNeasy Micro Kit was used to isolate RNA from around 10,000 sorted gammadelta T cells. The infants were born to mothers who were enrolled with primary T. gondii infection during pregnancy. Peripheral blood was collected from the infants at an outpatient microbiology and virology center in Pavia, Italy.

This receptor was identified in a child under 10 years old born to a mother with Toxoplasma gondii infection during pregnancy, either congenitally infected or uninfected (not recorded which). The sequenced sample was gamma-delta T cells from blood. The rearrangement joined TRDV2 to TRDJ1, with 8 bases matching TRDD3. CDR3 region: CACDTRIKGWGIHTDKLIF. The DNA sequence is given as TGTGCCTGTGACACCCGCATCAAGGGGTGGGGGATCCACACCGATAAACTCATCTTT.